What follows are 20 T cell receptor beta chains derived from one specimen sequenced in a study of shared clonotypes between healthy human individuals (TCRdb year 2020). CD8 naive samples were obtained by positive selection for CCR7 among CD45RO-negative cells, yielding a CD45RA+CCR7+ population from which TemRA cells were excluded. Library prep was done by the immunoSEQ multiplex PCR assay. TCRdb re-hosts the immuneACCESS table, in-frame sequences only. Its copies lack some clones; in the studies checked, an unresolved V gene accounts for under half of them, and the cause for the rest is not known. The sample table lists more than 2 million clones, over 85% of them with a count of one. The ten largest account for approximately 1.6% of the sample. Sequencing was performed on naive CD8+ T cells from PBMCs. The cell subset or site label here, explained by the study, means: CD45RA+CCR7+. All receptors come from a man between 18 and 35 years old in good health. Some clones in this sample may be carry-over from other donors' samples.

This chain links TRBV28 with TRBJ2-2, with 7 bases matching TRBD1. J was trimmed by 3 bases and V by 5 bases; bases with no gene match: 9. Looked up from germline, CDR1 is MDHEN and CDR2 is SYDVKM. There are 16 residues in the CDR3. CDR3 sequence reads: CASSMRGQDYTGELFF. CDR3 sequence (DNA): TGTGCCAGCAGTATGCGTGGACAGGACTACACCGGGGAGCTGTTTTTT. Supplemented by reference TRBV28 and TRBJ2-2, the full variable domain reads DVKVTQSSRYLVKRTGEKVFLECVQDMDHENMFWYRQDPGLGLRLIYFSYDVKMKEKGDIPEGYSVSREKKERFSLILESASTNQTSMYLCASSMRGQDYTGELFFGEGSRLTVL.

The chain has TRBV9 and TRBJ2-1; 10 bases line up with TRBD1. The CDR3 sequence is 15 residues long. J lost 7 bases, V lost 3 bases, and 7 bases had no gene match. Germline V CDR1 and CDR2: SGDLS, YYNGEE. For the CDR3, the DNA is TGTGCCAGCAGCGCCGGGACAGGGGTAGTAAATGAGCAGTTCTTC. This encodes CASSAGTGVVNEQFF.

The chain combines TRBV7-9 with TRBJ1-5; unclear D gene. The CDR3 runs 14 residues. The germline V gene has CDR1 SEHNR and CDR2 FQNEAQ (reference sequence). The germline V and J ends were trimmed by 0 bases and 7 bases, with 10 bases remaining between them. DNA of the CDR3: TGTGCCAGCAGCTTAGCGGGCACTGGGCAGCCCCAGCATTTT. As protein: CASSLAGTGQPQHF.

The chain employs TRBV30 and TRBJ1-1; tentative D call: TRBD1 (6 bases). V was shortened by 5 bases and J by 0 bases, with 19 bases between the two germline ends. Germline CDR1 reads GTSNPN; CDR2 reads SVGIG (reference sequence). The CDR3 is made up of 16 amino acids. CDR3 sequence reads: CAWVDFTGTLNTEAFF. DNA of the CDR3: TGTGCCTGGGTCGATTTTACCGGGACATTGAACACTGAAGCTTTCTTT. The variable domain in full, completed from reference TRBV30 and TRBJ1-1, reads SQTIHQWPATLVQPVGSPLSLECTVEGTSNPNLYWYRQAAGRGLQLLFYSVGIGQISSEVPQNLSASRPQDRQFILSSKKLLLSDSGFYLCAWVDFTGTLNTEAFFGQGTRLTVV.

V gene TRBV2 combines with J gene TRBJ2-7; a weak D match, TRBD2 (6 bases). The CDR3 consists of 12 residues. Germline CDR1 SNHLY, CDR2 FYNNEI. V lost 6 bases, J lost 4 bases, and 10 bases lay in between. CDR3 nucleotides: TGTGCCAGCAGATCGGACTATTACGAGCAGTACTTC. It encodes CASRSDYYEQYF.

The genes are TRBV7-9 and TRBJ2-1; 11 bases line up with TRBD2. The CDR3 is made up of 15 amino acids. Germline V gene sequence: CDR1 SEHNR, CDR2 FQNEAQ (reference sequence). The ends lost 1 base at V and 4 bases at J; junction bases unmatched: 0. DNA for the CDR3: TGTGCCAGCAGCTTAGGACTAGCGGGGTACAATGAGCAGTTCTTC. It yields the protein CASSLGLAGYNEQFF. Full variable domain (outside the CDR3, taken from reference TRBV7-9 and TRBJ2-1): DTGVSQNPRHKITKRGQNVTFRCDPISEHNRLYWYRQTLGQGPEFLTYFQNEAQLEKSRLLSDRFSAERPKGSFSTLEIQRTEQGDSAMYLCASSLGLAGYNEQFFGPGTRLTVL.

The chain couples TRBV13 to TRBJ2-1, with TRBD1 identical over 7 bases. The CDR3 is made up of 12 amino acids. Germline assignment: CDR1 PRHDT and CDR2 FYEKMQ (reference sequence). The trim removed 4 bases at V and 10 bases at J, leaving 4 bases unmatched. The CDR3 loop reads CASSSEGAEQFF. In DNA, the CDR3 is TGTGCCAGCAGCTCCGAGGGGGCCGAGCAGTTCTTC.

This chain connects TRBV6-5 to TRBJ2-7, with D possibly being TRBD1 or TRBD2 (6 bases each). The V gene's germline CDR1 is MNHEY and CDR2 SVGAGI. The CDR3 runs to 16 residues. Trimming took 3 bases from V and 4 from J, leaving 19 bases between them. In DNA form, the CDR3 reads TGTGCCAGCAGTTATCCCCGGGGGCAGGGGACTTACGAGCAGTACTTC. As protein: CASSYPRGQGTYEQYF.

CDR3 nucleotides: TGCGCCAGCAGTGAGGGTCCGATCTACGAGCAGTACTTC. The encoded protein is CASSEGPIYEQYF. The V and J genes are TRBV10-1 and TRBJ2-7; D unresolved. Between the trimmed V and J ends, which lost 2 bases and 3 bases, there was a span of 8 bases. In germline, CDR1 is WNHNN, CDR2 SYGVQD (reference sequence). CDR3 size: 13 residues.

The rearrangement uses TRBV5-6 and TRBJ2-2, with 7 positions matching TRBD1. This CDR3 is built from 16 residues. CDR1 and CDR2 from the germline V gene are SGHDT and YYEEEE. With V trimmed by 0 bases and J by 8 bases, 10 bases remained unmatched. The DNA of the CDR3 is TGTGCCAGCAGCTTGGAAGCGACAGGGCATTCGGGGGAGCTGTTTTTT. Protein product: CASSLEATGHSGELFF.

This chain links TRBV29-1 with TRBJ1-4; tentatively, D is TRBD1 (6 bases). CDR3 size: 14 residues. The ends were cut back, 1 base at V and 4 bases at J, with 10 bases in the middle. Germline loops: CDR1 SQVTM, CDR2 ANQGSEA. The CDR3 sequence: CSVEGGTLNEKLFF. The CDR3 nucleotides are TGCAGCGTTGAAGGTGGGACACTTAATGAAAAACTGTTTTTT.

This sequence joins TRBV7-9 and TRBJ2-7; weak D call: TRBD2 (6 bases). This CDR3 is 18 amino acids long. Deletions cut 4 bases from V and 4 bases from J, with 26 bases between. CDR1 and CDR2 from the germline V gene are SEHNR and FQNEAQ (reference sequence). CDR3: CASSSNQAGTGDIYEQYF. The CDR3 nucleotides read TGTGCCAGCAGCTCAAACCAGGCGGGGACCGGTGACATATACGAGCAGTACTTC. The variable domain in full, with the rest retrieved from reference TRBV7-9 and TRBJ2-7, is DTGVSQNPRHKITKRGQNVTFRCDPISEHNRLYWYRQTLGQGPEFLTYFQNEAQLEKSRLLSDRFSAERPKGSFSTLEIQRTEQGDSAMYLCASSSNQAGTGDIYEQYFGPGTRLTVT.

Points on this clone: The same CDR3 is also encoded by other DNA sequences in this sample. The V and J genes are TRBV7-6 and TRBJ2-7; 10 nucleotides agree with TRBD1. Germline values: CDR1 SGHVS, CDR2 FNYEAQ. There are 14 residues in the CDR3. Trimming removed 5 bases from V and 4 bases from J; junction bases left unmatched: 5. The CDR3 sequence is CASSPGTGAYEQYF. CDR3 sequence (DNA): TGTGCCAGCAGCCCCGGGACAGGGGCTTACGAGCAGTACTTC.

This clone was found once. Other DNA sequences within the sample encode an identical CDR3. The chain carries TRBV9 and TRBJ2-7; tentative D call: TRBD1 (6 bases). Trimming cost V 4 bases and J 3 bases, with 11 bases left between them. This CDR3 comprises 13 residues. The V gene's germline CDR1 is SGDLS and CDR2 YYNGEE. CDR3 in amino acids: CASSSPDSYEQYF. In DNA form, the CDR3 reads TGTGCCAGCAGCTCCCCGGACAGCTACGAGCAGTACTTC.

CDR3 sequence reads: CASSSHLAAQETQYF. Written as DNA, the CDR3 is TGTGCCAGCAGTTCACACCTAGCGGCCCAAGAGACCCAGTACTTC. V usage is TRBV27 and J usage is TRBJ2-5, with TRBD2 matching 7 bases. The CDR3 runs 15 residues. The V gene end was trimmed by 4 bases and the J gene end by 1 base; junction bases not matched to a gene: 6. The germline V gene encodes CDR1 MNHEY and CDR2 SMNVEV (reference sequence).

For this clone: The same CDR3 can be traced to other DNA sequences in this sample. The CDR3: CASSSRGTNTEAFF. The CDR3 nucleotides read TGTGCCAGCAGTTCTAGGGGTACGAACACTGAAGCTTTCTTT. The rearrangement joins TRBV27 to TRBJ1-1, with a possible D match to TRBD1 (5 bases). The V gene's germline CDR1 is MNHEY and CDR2 SMNVEV (reference sequence). The CDR3 spans 14 residues. V lost 4 bases, J lost 1 base, and 10 bases lay in between.

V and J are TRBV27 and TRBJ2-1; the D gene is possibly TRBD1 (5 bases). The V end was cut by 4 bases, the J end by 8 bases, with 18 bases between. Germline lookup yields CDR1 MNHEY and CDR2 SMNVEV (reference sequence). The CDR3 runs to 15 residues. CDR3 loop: CASSSLVDSVDEQFF. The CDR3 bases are TGTGCCAGCAGTTCTCTAGTCGACAGCGTAGATGAGCAGTTCTTC.

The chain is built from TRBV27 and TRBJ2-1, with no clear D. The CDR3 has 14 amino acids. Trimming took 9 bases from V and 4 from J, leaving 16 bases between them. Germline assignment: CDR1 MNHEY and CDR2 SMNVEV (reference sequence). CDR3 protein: CASNPRLRYNEQFF. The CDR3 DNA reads TGTGCCAGTAATCCCCGACTTAGATACAATGAGCAGTTCTTC.

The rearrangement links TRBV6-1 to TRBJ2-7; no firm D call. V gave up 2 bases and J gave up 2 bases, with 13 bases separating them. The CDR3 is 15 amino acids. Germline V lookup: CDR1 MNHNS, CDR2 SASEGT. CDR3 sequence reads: CASSEYRSAPYEQYF. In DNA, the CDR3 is TGTGCCAGCAGTGAATACCGCAGCGCCCCCTACGAGCAGTACTTC.

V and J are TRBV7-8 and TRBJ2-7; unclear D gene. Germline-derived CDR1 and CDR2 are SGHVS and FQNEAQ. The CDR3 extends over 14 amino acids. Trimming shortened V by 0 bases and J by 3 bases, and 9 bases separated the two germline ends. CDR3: CASSLALEDYEQYF. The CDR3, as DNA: TGTGCCAGCAGCTTAGCGCTGGAAGACTACGAGCAGTACTTC.